A single sample is the source of the 21 T cell receptor beta chains below, sequenced in a study of blood T cell repertoires in COVID-19. The repertoire was sequenced with immunoSEQ multiplex PCR; TCRdb's copy has only in-frame clones and lacks some. In the table there are about 260,000 clones, around 80% of which are singletons. Input material: peripheral blood. These receptors were collected from a woman older than 75 with acute or convalescent COVID-19.

The rearrangement uses TRBV6-2 or TRBV6-3 and TRBJ2-3; possibly TRBD2 for D (6 bases). The ends were cut back, 2 bases at V and 5 bases at J, with 14 bases in the middle. Germline assignment: CDR1 MNHEY and CDR2 SVGEGT. The CDR3 sequence is 15 residues long. The CDR3 loop is CASSYVARGRDTQYF. As DNA, the CDR3 is TGTGCCAGCAGTTACGTGGCCCGGGGGAGAGATACGCAGTATTTT.

This clone was seen only once. This sequence joins TRBV5-6 and TRBJ2-5, with a tentative D call TRBD2 (6 bases). The CDR3 contains 14 residues. From germline, CDR1 is SGHDT and CDR2 YYEEEE. V was trimmed by 4 bases and J by 5 bases, leaving 15 bases between them. The CDR3 nucleotides read TGTGCCAGCAGCCACGTGGGACTCTCGGAGACCCAGTACTTC. Its translation: CASSHVGLSETQYF.

The chain has TRBV25-1 and TRBJ2-3, with 9 bases aligning to TRBD1. Germline assignment: CDR1 MGHDK and CDR2 SYGVNS. V lost 3 bases to trimming and J lost 3 bases; unmatched junction nucleotides: 13. The CDR3 is made up of 18 amino acids. In DNA form, the CDR3 reads TGTGCCAGCAGTGATACACAGGGGGCCCTGTCATTTACAGATACGCAGTATTTT. It translates to CASSDTQGALSFTDTQYF.

The chain has TRBV24-1 and TRBJ2-3; 7 bases fit TRBD2. The CDR3 runs 15 residues. The V gene end was trimmed by 6 bases and the J gene end by 2 bases; junction bases not matched to a gene: 7. Per germline, CDR1 KGHDR and CDR2 SFDVKD. The CDR3 sequence is CATSSLADVTDTQYF. The CDR3 bases are TGTGCCACCAGTTCGCTAGCGGATGTCACAGATACGCAGTATTTT.

This rearrangement joins TRBV3-1 (or the pseudogene TRBV3-2) to TRBJ1-1, with TRBD1 matching 7 bases. The germline gives CDR1 LGHDT, CDR2 YNNKEL (reference sequence). The CDR3 extends over 12 amino acids. With V trimmed by 4 bases and J by 8 bases, 4 bases remained unmatched. CDR3 in DNA: TGTGCCAGCAGCCCCAGGGGGGTGGAAGCTTTCTTT. It encodes CASSPRGVEAFF.

The J gene is TRBJ1-4, the V gene TRBV5-4; 9 bases agree with TRBD1. V lost 1 base, J lost 5 bases, and 6 bases stayed unmatched. CDR3 length: 16 residues. Germline CDR1 is SGHNT and CDR2 is YYREEE (reference sequence). This CDR3 reads CASSLSLDRGNEKLFF. CDR3 nucleotides: TGTGCCAGCAGCTTGTCTTTGGACAGGGGAAATGAAAAACTGTTTTTT.

V gene TRBV6-2 or TRBV6-3 combines with J gene TRBJ2-1, with no clear D. The CDR3 extends over 12 amino acids. Germline V gene sequence: CDR1 MNHEY, CDR2 SVGEGT. Trimming removed 0 bases from V and 10 bases from J, with 7 bases in between. CDR3 loop: CASSYSGREQFF. CDR3 DNA sequence: TGTGCCAGCAGTTACTCTGGTCGGGAGCAGTTCTTC.

V and J are TRBV7-2 and TRBJ2-3; 13 bases agree with TRBD2. Per germline, CDR1 SGHTA and CDR2 FQGNSA. The ends lost 5 bases at V and 2 bases at J; junction bases unmatched: 7. The CDR3 is made up of 17 amino acids. This CDR3 reads CASSLRTSGGNTDTQYF. The CDR3, as DNA: TGTGCCAGCAGCCTACGGACTAGCGGGGGAAACACAGATACGCAGTATTTT.

The chain carries TRBV2 and TRBJ2-7, with 16 bases matching TRBD2. The germline CDR1 and CDR2 sequences are SNHLY and FYNNEI. The CDR3 sequence is 17 residues long. J gave up 6 bases and V 7 bases, and 12 bases lay outside the gene matches. The CDR3 DNA follows: TGTGCCAGCAACCCCCACAGGGGACTAGCGGGGGGGGGCGAGCAGTACTTC. Translation gives CASNPHRGLAGGGEQYF.

The chain recombines TRBV6-5 with TRBJ2-1; a weak D match, TRBD1 (7 bases). The CDR3 has 15 amino acids. V was trimmed by 6 bases and J by 1 base, leaving 13 bases between them. In germline, CDR1 is MNHEY, CDR2 SVGAGI. The CDR3 DNA is TGTGCCAGCAGGCAGGGGGGCGGGTCCTACAATGAGCAGTTCTTC. Translating it yields CASRQGGGSYNEQFF.

V gene TRBV9 combines with J gene TRBJ2-6; the match to TRBD1 covers 8 bases. In germline, CDR1 is SGDLS, CDR2 YYNGEE. The CDR3 sequence is 18 residues long. Trimming removed 0 bases from V and 2 bases from J; junction bases left unmatched: 7. CDR3 DNA: TGTGCCAGCAGCGTAGGGGACAGGCGGACGACTGGGGCCAACGTCCTGACTTTC. It yields the protein CASSVGDRRTTGANVLTF.

The chain uses TRBV4-1 and TRBJ2-3, with TRBD2 matching 7 bases. The CDR3 runs to 17 residues. CDR1 and CDR2 (germline): MGHRA, YSYEKL. V lost 1 base to trimming and J lost 2 bases; unmatched junction nucleotides: 9. CDR3 protein: CASSQGGGLSPTDTQYF. The CDR3 DNA reads TGCGCCAGCAGCCAAGGGGGGGGACTTTCCCCCACAGATACGCAGTATTTT.

V usage is TRBV9 and J usage is TRBJ1-5; D possibly corresponds to TRBD1 (5 bases). The CDR3 runs to 14 residues. Trimming removed 0 bases from V and 4 bases from J, with 8 bases in between. Germline V CDR1 and CDR2: SGDLS, YYNGEE. CDR3 residues: CASSVGGKNQPQHF. DNA for the CDR3: TGTGCCAGCAGCGTAGGGGGCAAAAATCAGCCCCAGCATTTT.

This sequence joins TRBV20-1 and TRBJ1-2, with 9 bases identical to TRBD1. V lost 3 bases and J lost 5; bases outside the gene matches: 4. The CDR3 runs to 13 residues. Germline lookup yields CDR1 DFQATT and CDR2 SNEGSKA (reference sequence). Here the CDR3 DNA reads TGCAGTGCTAGTGGGGGACAGGGATATGGCTACACCTTC. Translating gives CSASGGQGYGYTF.

This chain links TRBV28 with TRBJ2-7; D is possibly TRBD2 (5 bases). Germline lookup yields CDR1 MDHEN and CDR2 SYDVKM. This CDR3 region has 20 residues. The V end lost 1 base, the J end lost 1 base, and 26 bases lay between the germline ends. CDR3 nucleotide sequence: TGTGCCAGCAGTTTATACACGCCGAATAGAGGGATGGTTGGGTCCTACGAGCAGTACTTC. It is translated as CASSLYTPNRGMVGSYEQYF.

The genes are TRBV12-5 and TRBJ2-5, with a tentative D call TRBD2 (6 bases). This CDR3 has 12 amino acids. From germline, CDR1 is LGHNT and CDR2 FRNRAP. V was pared by 6 bases and J by 1 base, with 6 bases between. CDR3: CASGRGQETQYF. The CDR3 coding sequence is TGTGCTAGTGGGCGGGGCCAAGAGACCCAGTACTTC. The full variable domain, in which reference TRBV12-5 and TRBJ2-5 provide the parts outside the CDR3, is DARVTQTPRHKVTEMGQEVTMRCQPILGHNTVFWYRQTMMQGLELLAYFRNRAPLDDSGMPKDRFSAEMPDATLATLKIQPSEPRDSAVYFCASGRGQETQYFGPGTRLLVL.

V usage is TRBV7-8 and J usage is TRBJ1-1; 7 positions agree with TRBD1. The CDR3 spans 15 residues. V lost 1 base to trimming and J lost 7 bases; unmatched junction nucleotides: 9. CDR1 is SGHVS and CDR2 is FQNEAQ in the germline V gene. Written as DNA, the CDR3 is TGTGCCAGCAGCTTAGAAAAGAACAGGGGCCATGAAGCTTTCTTT. It translates to CASSLEKNRGHEAFF. Filled out from reference TRBV7-8 and TRBJ1-1, the complete variable domain reads GAGVSQSPRYKVAKRGQDVALRCDPISGHVSLFWYQQALGQGPEFLTYFQNEAQLDKSGLPSDRFFAERPEGSVSTLKIQRTQQEDSAVYLCASSLEKNRGHEAFFGQGTRLTVV.

This clone was observed once. The rearrangement links TRBV6-2 or TRBV6-3 to TRBJ1-1, with 9 positions matching TRBD1. CDR1 is MNHEY and CDR2 is SVGEGT in the germline V gene. CDR3 length: 15 residues. V lost 4 bases, J lost 1 base, and 4 bases stayed unmatched. CDR3 DNA: TGTGCCAGCAGTTCCCACAGGGGGCAGAACACTGAAGCTTTCTTT. As protein: CASSSHRGQNTEAFF.

This sequence joins TRBV11-2 and TRBJ1-2; D gene unclear. Deletions cut 3 bases from V and 6 bases from J, with 8 bases between. Germline lookup yields CDR1 SGHAT and CDR2 FQNNGV. There are 12 residues in the CDR3. CDR3 DNA: TGTGCCAGCAGCTTCAGTATCGATGGCTACACCTTC. Its protein is CASSFSIDGYTF.

V is TRBV3-1 (or the pseudogene TRBV3-2) and J is TRBJ2-2; unclear D gene. The CDR3 covers 15 residues. Germline V CDR1 and CDR2: LGHDT, YNNKEL (reference sequence). Trimming removed 5 bases at V and 0 bases at J, with 10 bases between. CDR3 residues: CASSGTDSNTGELFF. In nucleotides, the CDR3 is TGTGCCAGCAGCGGCACAGATTCGAACACCGGGGAGCTGTTTTTT.

The rearrangement uses TRBV4-1 and TRBJ1-5; D is unresolved. The V end lost 2 bases, the J end lost 10 bases, and 12 bases lay between the germline ends. The length of the CDR3 is 13 residues. Germline V gives CDR1 MGHRA, CDR2 YSYEKL. CDR3 coding DNA: TGCGCCAGCAGCCAATCCGTGGGAGGACCCCAGCATTTT. Residues: CASSQSVGGPQHF.